This TCR beta chain was captured in a study of blood T cells in healthy people across ages (dated by TCRdb to 2015 to 2017). Background on the whole study: In model experiments, template switching captured about one uniquely barcoded TCR beta cDNA molecule for every two T cells. The study measured age-related changes in TCR beta repertoire diversity using deep sequencing normalized with unique cDNA molecular identifiers. The donors were divided into four age groups: young (average approximately 16 years), middle-aged (roughly 42), aged (approximately 59) and long-lived (about 84). To avoid experimental bias, donors of different ages were randomly spread across the sequencing lanes. Using the same blood draw, the study looked at two additional independent replicas of 1 million unique cDNA reads for two donors, one aged 18 to 29 and the other aged 80 or older.

The full study reports these points: Conclusive comparison of naive and antigen-experienced compartments was prevented by the profiling of bulk unsorted PBMCs. The long-lived group showed more naive CD4+ T cells, fewer expanded clones and increased TCR diversity than the aged group, suggesting age selection. As age increased, observed TCR beta diversity per million T cells dropped in a roughly linear way, and a significant reduction was already evident by age around 41. The percentage of naive T cells measured by flow cytometry correlated strongly with observed TCR beta diversity. Estimates of total diversity from one million sequenced T cells were regarded as lower bounds and underestimates. Because the CMV infection status of the donors was unknown, age-related changes in expanded clonotypes may potentially have been confounded.

Donors were approximately 42 systemically healthy Caucasian individuals from Russia aged about 6 to 100 years. Each donor gave 8 to 10 milliliters of peripheral blood, drawn into EDTA-treated Vacutainer tubes. PBMCs were isolated by Ficoll-Paque density-gradient centrifugation, with at least 7 million obtained per sample. Trizol reagent was used to extract total RNA from the PBMCs, yielding at least 6 micrograms per sample. The percentages of naive CD45RAhigh/CD27high T cells were determined by flow cytometry on a PBMC aliquot from every donor. About this clonotype itself: The antigen this receptor binds is unknown. Nothing much larger sits one base from this clone, and base qualities are not available.

Library creation used 5' RACE. This sample was sequenced with an Illumina HiSeq 2500. The second PCR ran for roughly 7 to 12 cycles and used a J-beta primer mix along with a sample-barcoded 5' primer. A unique molecular identifier was introduced onto each TCR beta cDNA molecule by a template-switch 5' adaptor carrying 12 random nucleotides. Each sample yielded at least 2.5 million CDR3-containing paired-end reads. All of the RNA was converted into first-strand cDNA using the Mint cDNA synthesis kit, with a TRBC-specific oligonucleotide serving as the primer. Following uracil-DNA glycosylase treatment, all cDNA underwent a first 18-cycle PCR with the universal primers M1SS and BC2_uni_R. The authors' pipeline ran thus. Normalization of each sample was performed by random selection of 1 million high-quality reads, each carrying a distinct molecular identifier. Instead of being binned into consensus sequences, reads that shared molecular identifiers were thrown out. MiTCR, set to a Q25 quality threshold and the strictest error-elimination algorithm, was used for CDR3 identification, clonotype clustering and error correction. Lower-bound total TCR beta diversity was estimated with a nonparametric unseen species model using Euler transformation. TCRdb cleaned the public reads at Q25 with fastp, built clones with MiXCR and kept in-frame beta chains. Merged by CDR3 protein, the rows form single entries marked with the most common genes and DNA. What appears here as the V and J calls and clone size reflects TCRdb's work, not the paper's. The sample table lists hundreds of thousands of distinct CDR3 sequences, 45% to 50% of them with a count of one. The top ten clones comprise 10% to 15% of the sample.

V lost 4 bases and J lost 8 bases, and the count of bases not matched to a germline gene is 5. The CDR3 goes from the cysteine to the phenylalanine over 14 residues. The read is trimmed to its CDR3 DNA, 42 bases read in frame from base 1. In the germline V gene, CDR1 corresponds to SGHDN and CDR2 to FVKESK. The sequencing sample was made of blood. Recombination joined TRBV14 with TRBJ2-1, and 10 bases in between align with TRBD1. The origin of this receptor is a man aged 25-45 years in good health. The CDR3 protein is CASSRDRGLDEQFF. The DNA sequence follows: TGTGCCAGCAGCCGGGACAGGGGTTTGGATGAGCAGTTCTTC.